This T cell receptor (beta chain) was identified in a study of shared clonotypes between healthy human individuals (dated by TCRdb to 2020 to 2022). Regarding the research as a whole: A few men and two women, aged 18 to 49 years, made up the cohort. To increase sequencing depth and limit assay-specific biases, TCR repertoire library preparation and sequencing were carried out by different laboratories using diverse techniques. For each donor, three plates each were used for CD4 naive and CD4 memory, two plates were used for CD8 naive, and one plate was used for CD8 memory. To estimate repertoire size and how much clonotypes are shared between individuals, the study performed deep sequencing of blood TCR repertoires from a few healthy adults. Each donor's leukapheresis produced roughly between roughly 0.9 and 9 billion PBMCs. The paper as a whole reports these results and caveats: Pairwise subsampling led to the expectation that sequencing depth would affect the degree of clonotype sharing among donors. Sampling was restricted to blood, and TCR repertoires in tissue are likely to differ from TCR repertoires in blood. Incomplete sequencing was indicated by rarefaction of sorted-subset datasets, despite the large sequencing depth. Because the study included only a small number of donors, the genetic and exposure-history diversity represented was limited. When four donors were compared, the shared fraction of clonotypes was around 5% for naive CD4, over 3% for naive CD8, about 2.5% for memory CD4, and 0.35% to 0.5% for memory CD8. Naive subsets generally had larger estimated clonotype richness than memory subsets. Compared with non-shared clonotypes, the clonotypes found in all four sorted-subset donors had higher generation probabilities.

CD8 naive samples were CD45RO-negative cells positively selected for CCR7, giving a CD45RA+CCR7+ population that excluded TemRA cells. Healthy HIV-negative adults with no recently reported acute infections or vaccinations were included as donors. Every donor was a Caucasian adult living in Nashville, Tennessee, USA. After blood collection by leukapheresis, PBMCs were isolated using Ficoll-Histopaque density gradient centrifugation and then cryopreserved in the vapor phase of liquid nitrogen. Analytical flow cytometry was used to check the purity and quantity of every magnetically sorted T cell population. From each sorted fraction, genomic DNA was isolated and quantified by UV absorbance on a Nanodrop 2000c. The trim is 0 bases for V and 6 bases for J, with a gap of 9 bases between the germline ends. The CDR3 holds 14 amino acids from the cysteine to the phenylalanine. Only the CDR3 DNA is retained, 42 bases long and in frame from the first base. Based on the germline V gene, the CDR1 and CDR2 sequences are SGHRS and YFSETQ.

A word on this clone: It has no known antigen specificity. No base quality values were provided; no much bigger clone lies one nucleotide off.

TCR CDR3 regions were amplified from genomic DNA by multiplex PCR using the deep immunoSEQ assay. Genomic DNA extracted from each cell subset was distributed evenly over all wells of several immunoSEQ 96-well plates, and each plate served as one replicate. Each replicate PCR for sorted subsets received about 200 ng genomic DNA, equal to about 30,000 T cell genomes. Purified libraries were measured with a Qubit 3.0 fluorometer, size-checked on a Bioanalyzer 2100, and measured again with the KAPA Library Quantification kit. Every immunoSEQ 96-well plate was sequenced on a dedicated single-read 150-cycle Illumina NextSeq 550 flow cell. Per the source publication's procedure: Because only junctional sequences without quality scores were contained in the immunoSEQ output, filtering matching that applied to full-length reads could not be performed. Sequences were annotated with PyIR, a Python wrapper for IgBLAST v1.9, and V/J genes and CDR3 were assigned using IMGT germline references. Reads were removed for weak V/J assignments (E-value above 1e-6), missing CDR3, stop codons, out-of-frame junctions, or ambiguous translated residues. A V3J clonotype was defined by an identical inferred V gene, J gene, and CDR3 amino acid sequence. Percentage overlap between repertoires was computed as shared unique clonotypes divided by the size of the smaller repertoire. Three approaches were used to assess repertoire richness: RTK rarefaction, the Chao1 estimator, and Recon v2.1 estimates of unobserved clonotypes. OLGA was used to compute generation probabilities for all TCRbeta clonotypes that the gDNA method yielded from a handful of donors. Not all clones reach the TCRdb copy of this immuneACCESS table, which keeps in-frame sequences only. Checked studies attribute under half of the gap to unresolved V genes and leave the rest unexplained. That table gives V, J and clone size, and the DNA gave D and trimming. The sample table shows about 2,100,000 clones, and approximately 94% are seen once. Of the sample, approximately 1.7% is held by the ten largest clones.

This clonotype originated in a man aged 18 to 35 in good health. Some clones in this sample may be carry-over from other donors' samples. The chain links TRBV5-1 with TRBJ2-2; a weak D assignment points to TRBD2 (5 bases agree). Sequenced sample: naive CD8+ T cells from PBMCs. Explained via the paper, the cell subset or site label denotes: CD45RA+CCR7+. The CDR3: CASSLVEGSGELFF. The nucleotide sequence reads as follows: TGCGCCAGCAGCTTGGTAGAGGGTTCCGGGGAGCTGTTTTTT.